Listed below are T cell receptor beta chains from one sample, sequenced in a study of CD8+CD57+ T cells in acquired aplastic anemia. TCRdb reprocessed the reads via MiXCR and lists one record per CDR3 protein. The data contain roughly 150,000 distinct CDR3 sequences, about 45% of them singletons. The sample comprised sorted CD4+, CD8+, or CD8+CD57+ T cells (not recorded which) from PBMCs. These receptor sequences come from a human donor with aplastic anemia. Each CDR3 is given with its conserved first and last residue. Each record gives: J gene, V gene, D gene, clone size, CDR3 protein, CDR3 DNA. D genes are given only for firm matches. The size of a clone is reported for some rows only, either as once, few or many, or as a class for expanded clones.

j_call: TRBJ1-2
v_call: TRBV10-3
d_call: TRBD1
clone_size: -
cdr3_aa: CAIRGQGNYGYTF
cdr3_nt: TGTGCCATCAGGGGACAGGGTAACTATGGCTACACCTTC

j_call: TRBJ1-2
v_call: TRBV11-1
d_call: TRBD1
clone_size: -
cdr3_aa: CASSLGSGTGLIGYGYTF
cdr3_nt: TGTGCCAGCAGCTTGGGTTCCGGGACAGGGCTAATAGGCTATGGCTACACCTTC

j_call: TRBJ2-1
v_call: TRBV4-1
d_call: TRBD1
clone_size: many
cdr3_aa: CASSSTGASYNEQFF
cdr3_nt: TGCGCCAGCAGTTCGACAGGGGCCTCCTACAATGAGCAGTTCTTC

j_call: TRBJ1-2
v_call: TRBV29-1
d_call: -
clone_size: -
cdr3_aa: CSVETGMGGYTF
cdr3_nt: TGCAGCGTTGAAACCGGGATGGGCGGCTACACCTTC

j_call: TRBJ1-4
v_call: TRBV27
d_call: TRBD1
clone_size: -
cdr3_aa: CARTGQGDSHHMGEKLFF
cdr3_nt: TGTGCCAGAACAGGACAGGGTGATAGCCACCATATGGGTGAAAAACTGTTTTTT

j_call: TRBJ2-2
v_call: TRBV7-3
d_call: TRBD2
clone_size: many
cdr3_aa: CASSLIGSGRTGELFF
cdr3_nt: TGTGCCAGCAGCTTAATCGGTAGCGGGAGAACCGGGGAGCTGTTTTTT

j_call: TRBJ2-2
v_call: TRBV12-3/TRBV12-4
d_call: TRBD1
clone_size: many
cdr3_aa: CASRSPGTGRWTGELFF
cdr3_nt: TGTGCCAGCAGATCCCCCGGGACAGGAAGATGGACCGGGGAGCTGTTTTTT

j_call: TRBJ2-1
v_call: TRBV5-1
d_call: TRBD2
clone_size: many
cdr3_aa: CASSRLSGSGDNEQFF
cdr3_nt: TGCGCCAGCAGCCGACTTAGCGGGAGTGGGGACAATGAGCAGTTCTTC

j_call: TRBJ2-7
v_call: TRBV4-1
d_call: -
clone_size: many
cdr3_aa: CASSQDNGDSSTLYEQYF
cdr3_nt: TGCGCCAGCAGCCAAGATAATGGTGACAGCTCTACCCTCTACGAGCAGTACTTC

j_call: TRBJ1-2
v_call: TRBV5-1
d_call: -
clone_size: -
cdr3_aa: CASSEAGLGYGYTF
cdr3_nt: TGCGCCAGCAGCGAAGCAGGGCTCGGCTATGGCTACACCTTC

j_call: TRBJ1-2
v_call: TRBV28
d_call: -
clone_size: -
cdr3_aa: CASSLFTAGGGYTF
cdr3_nt: TGTGCCAGCAGTTTATTTACGGCAGGTGGTGGCTACACCTTC

j_call: TRBJ1-1
v_call: TRBV2
d_call: -
clone_size: few
cdr3_aa: CASREEQGRWNTEAFF
cdr3_nt: TGTGCCAGCAGGGAGGAGCAGGGCAGGTGGAACACTGAAGCTTTCTTT

j_call: TRBJ2-7
v_call: TRBV19
d_call: -
clone_size: -
cdr3_aa: CASSAGSGGSYEQYF
cdr3_nt: TGTGCCAGTAGTGCAGGCTCCGGAGGTTCCTACGAGCAGTACTTC

j_call: TRBJ2-7
v_call: TRBV7-9
d_call: -
clone_size: once
cdr3_aa: CASSLSHPGEQYF
cdr3_nt: TGTGCCAGCAGCTTGAGCCACCCCGGAGAGCAGTACTTC

j_call: TRBJ1-6
v_call: TRBV29-1
d_call: -
clone_size: -
cdr3_aa: CSVAWDGSPLHF
cdr3_nt: TGCAGCGTTGCCTGGGATGGTTCACCCCTCCACTTT

j_call: TRBJ2-1
v_call: TRBV7-2
d_call: -
clone_size: -
cdr3_aa: CASSFQTGLNEQFF
cdr3_nt: TGTGCCAGCAGCTTTCAGACAGGTCTCAATGAGCAGTTCTTC

j_call: TRBJ2-7
v_call: TRBV2
d_call: TRBD1
clone_size: many
cdr3_aa: CASSWDRGNEQYF
cdr3_nt: TGTGCCAGCAGTTGGGACAGGGGGAACGAGCAGTACTTC

j_call: TRBJ2-3
v_call: TRBV11-2
d_call: TRBD2
clone_size: few
cdr3_aa: CASSLRPGLDSAQYF
cdr3_nt: TGTGCCAGCAGCTTAAGACCAGGACTAGATTCCGCGCAGTATTTT

j_call: TRBJ2-7
v_call: TRBV18
d_call: -
clone_size: few
cdr3_aa: CASSPLVSGTYEQYF
cdr3_nt: TGTGCCAGCTCACCGTTAGTGAGCGGTACCTACGAGCAGTACTTC

j_call: TRBJ1-5
v_call: TRBV20-1
d_call: -
clone_size: few
cdr3_aa: CSAIPGSNQPQHF
cdr3_nt: TGCAGTGCTATCCCAGGTAGCAATCAGCCCCAGCATTTT

j_call: TRBJ1-6
v_call: TRBV20-1
d_call: -
clone_size: -
cdr3_aa: CSASGDTNSPLHF
cdr3_nt: TGCAGTGCTAGCGGGGACACTAATTCACCCCTCCACTTT

j_call: TRBJ1-2
v_call: TRBV7-2
d_call: -
clone_size: -
cdr3_aa: CASSFPTSYGYTF
cdr3_nt: TGTGCCAGCAGCTTCCCGACTAGCTATGGCTACACCTTC